This passage covers 13 T cell receptor beta chains from one sample sequenced in a study of T cell responses to AZD1222 COVID-19 vaccine. Clones were read by immunoSEQ multiplex PCR, and TCRdb kept only the in-frame ones, dropping some. The table has approximately 70,000 clones, 75% to 90% seen once. Sequences were derived from peripheral blood, sampled 28 days after the second AZD1222 dose. These receptors all come from an adult who received the AZD1222 COVID-19 vaccine.

The chain couples TRBV7-3 to TRBJ1-5, with D unclear. CDR1 SGHTA and CDR2 FQGTGA come from the germline V gene. V was clipped by 5 bases and J by 9 bases, with 14 bases between them. CDR3 length: 13 residues. The CDR3 sequence: CASSPTGPRPQHF. The CDR3 DNA sequence: TGTGCCAGCAGCCCGACGGGTCCTCGGCCCCAGCATTTT.

The chain joins TRBV7-2 to TRBJ2-2; the D gene could be TRBD1 or TRBD2 (5 bases each). This CDR3 comprises 15 residues. CDR1 is SGHTA, CDR2 FQGNSA, per germline. V was clipped by 1 base and J by 3 bases, with 9 bases between them. The CDR3 nucleotides are TGTGCCAGCAGCTTAGGAGGGGTACACACCGGGGAGCTGTTTTTT. This encodes CASSLGGVHTGELFF.

V is TRBV27 and J is TRBJ2-7; TRBD2 agrees at 8 bases. V dropped 3 bases and J dropped 5; count of bases not matched to a gene: 9. CDR3 length equals 15 residues. The V gene's germline CDR1 is MNHEY and CDR2 SMNVEV (reference sequence). The CDR3 sequence is CASSLSLAGSDEQYF. CDR3 coding DNA: TGTGCCAGCAGTTTGTCGTTAGCGGGGTCCGACGAGCAGTACTTC.

In this sample, this clone turned up a few times. V gene TRBV7-8 combines with J gene TRBJ2-1; tentatively, D is TRBD2 (6 bases). The CDR3 consists of 14 residues. Germline lookup yields CDR1 SGHVS and CDR2 FQNEAQ. Between the trimmed V and J ends, which lost 1 base and 3 bases, there was a span of 7 bases. The CDR3 bases are TGTGCCAGCAGCTTAGGGGGGGTCTACAATGAGCAGTTCTTC. It translates to CASSLGGVYNEQFF.

The V and J genes are TRBV11-2 and TRBJ2-7; no firm D call. CDR3 length equals 15 residues. Germline loops: CDR1 SGHAT, CDR2 FQNNGV. V dropped 3 bases and J dropped 7 bases, with 19 bases sitting between them. Here the CDR3 DNA reads TGTGCCAGCAGCTTCAGTGCGGCAGTGGTATGGGAGCAGTACTTC. Protein sequence: CASSFSAAVVWEQYF.

This chain uses TRBV2 with TRBJ1-5, with 8 bases matching TRBD1. The CDR3 loop spans 13 amino acids. CDR1 and CDR2 from the germline V gene are SNHLY and FYNNEI. V shed 7 bases and J 7 bases; nucleotides not matched to a gene: 6. This CDR3 is CASTGQGRQPQHF. The CDR3 DNA reads as TGTGCCAGCACCGGACAGGGACGGCAGCCCCAGCATTTT.

V usage is TRBV11-2 and J usage is TRBJ1-2, with 7 bases lining up with TRBD1. V lost 5 bases, J lost 5 bases, and 14 bases stayed unmatched. CDR3 length equals 16 residues. CDR1 is SGHAT and CDR2 is FQNNGV in the germline V gene. In DNA, the CDR3 is TGTGCCAGCAGCGCCGAGAAGGGGGCTGGTGTATATGGCTACACCTTC. Encoded protein: CASSAEKGAGVYGYTF.

The chain combines TRBV11-2 with TRBJ2-3; D may correspond to TRBD1 or TRBD2 (5 bases each). Germline CDR1 reads SGHAT; CDR2 reads FQNNGV. The CDR3 contains 15 residues. Trimming stripped 3 bases from V and 0 bases from J, with 10 bases between. The CDR3 region is CASSFRDGSTDTQYF. CDR3 nucleotide sequence: TGTGCCAGCAGCTTTCGGGACGGGAGCACAGATACGCAGTATTTT.

The chain couples TRBV19 to TRBJ1-2; 9 nucleotides agree with TRBD1. The germline V gene has CDR1 LNHDA and CDR2 SQIVND (reference sequence). This CDR3 spans 15 amino acids. V trimming: 6 bases; J trimming: 6 bases; junction bases outside the gene matches: 11. CDR3 sequence (DNA): TGTGCCAGTAGGGGACAGGGAAGGTCTTTTCATGGCTACACCTTC. Its translation is CASRGQGRSFHGYTF.

The genes are TRBV28 and TRBJ1-6; no clear D. Germline V gene data show CDR1 as MDHEN and CDR2 as SYDVKM. The length of the CDR3 is 12 residues. Deletions cut 4 bases from V and 13 bases from J, with 11 bases between. CDR3 DNA sequence: TGTGCCAGCAGTTCCCTCCTTGGTCCCCTCCACTTT. Amino acid sequence: CASSSLLGPLHF.

The genes are TRBV29-1 and TRBJ1-6; the D gene is possibly TRBD1 (6 bases). The CDR3 is made up of 13 amino acids. Trimming cost V 7 bases and J 5 bases, with 12 bases left between them. CDR1 and CDR2 from the germline V gene are SQVTM and ANQGSEA. DNA for the CDR3: TGCAGCGCCAGGACAGAGAATAATTCACCCCTCCACTTT. Translated: CSARTENNSPLHF. Supplemented by reference TRBV29-1 and TRBJ1-6, the full variable domain reads SAVISQKPSRDICQRGTSLTIQCQVDSQVTMMFWYRQQPGQSLTLIATANQGSEATYESGFVIDKFPISRPNLTFSTLTVSNMSPEDSSIYLCSARTENNSPLHFGNGTRLTVT.

The V gene is TRBV25-1, the J gene TRBJ1-3, with D uncertain. The V end was cut by 3 bases, the J end by 1 base, with 13 bases between. Looked up from germline, CDR1 is MGHDK and CDR2 is SYGVNS. The CDR3 has 16 residues. This CDR3 reads CASSDYGGISGNTIYF. Here the CDR3 DNA reads TGTGCCAGCAGTGATTATGGCGGAATTTCTGGAAACACCATATATTTT. The variable domain in full, with the rest retrieved from reference TRBV25-1 and TRBJ1-3, is EADIYQTPRYLVIGTGKKITLECSQTMGHDKMYWYQQDPGMELHLIHYSYGVNSTEKGDLSSESTVSRIRTEHFPLTLESARPSHTSQYLCASSDYGGISGNTIYFGEGSWLTVV.

The chain employs TRBV30 and TRBJ2-3, with D hard to call. CDR3 length: 13 residues. Trimming took off 0 bases at V and 2 bases at J, with 6 bases between the two ends. Per the germline V gene, CDR1 is GTSNPN and CDR2 is SVGIG (reference sequence). The CDR3 nucleotides read TGTGCCTGGAGTGTTCGACTCACAGATACGCAGTATTTT. This codes for CAWSVRLTDTQYF.